This paragraph covers one T cell receptor (beta chain) sequence. The data are from a study of T-cell reconstitution after alpha-beta-depleted transplantation in children. Unique molecular identifiers were incorporated when the TCRbeta library was constructed. Using its own MiXCR run on the PCR reads, TCRdb lists one record per CDR3 protein. Of about 980,000 distinct CDR3 sequences in the sample, around 30% are singletons; the top ten hold roughly 31%. This TCR was sampled from a boy younger than two who had a stem cell transplant for SCID, so the T cells may come from the graft donor. The input for sequencing was PBMCs, mostly from graft donor cells, taken 360 days after TCRalphabeta/CD19-depleted stem cell transplant.

The CDR3 spells CASSLGVVGVYEQYF. In DNA form, the CDR3 reads TGCGCCAGCAGCTTGGGGGTAGTGGGGGTTTACGAGCAGTACTTC. The chain is built from TRBV5-1 and TRBJ2-7; D possibly matches TRBD1 or TRBD2 (5 bases each). Germline V gene lookup returns CDR1 SGHRS and CDR2 YFSETQ. With 0 bases removed from V and 4 bases from J, the gap between germline ends came to 14 bases. This CDR3 contains 15 residues.